The sequence of this T cell receptor beta chain was determined in a study of blood T cell repertoires in COVID-19. Original data processing: Estimated nucleated cell counts came from reference gene primer amplification. Sequencing was performed with immunoSEQ multiplex PCR; in TCRdb, only in-frame clones are kept and a portion is missing. D and trimming were read from the DNA, whereas the V and J calls and clone size are those reported in that table. There are 300,000 or so clones in the sample; 86% occur only once, and about 10% lies in the top ten. This CDR3 contains 14 residues. From germline, CDR1 is KGHSH and CDR2 LQKENI. The germline V and J ends were trimmed by 1 base and 5 bases, with 9 bases remaining between them. The study drew participants aged about 18 to 95 years from 20 to 30 US areas. Cohort allocation depended upon clinical history that participants reported.

This receptor was identified in a woman under 30 who had recovered from COVID-19. The V gene is TRBV18, the J gene TRBJ2-1; D is unclear. Sequenced sample: PBMCs or T cells enriched from blood (not recorded which). DNA for the CDR3: TGTGCCAGCTCACCACAATTTCCCGACAATGAGCAGTTCTTC. This codes for CASSPQFPDNEQFF.